The 29 T cell receptor beta chains listed next were all sequenced from one sample in a study of T cells in Graves' hyperthyroidism and ophthalmopathy. The CDR3 regions of TCR beta were amplified from RNA transcripts. Carried out on the TCR CDR3, a first-round RT-PCR used the HTBI primer set. TCRdb re-called the multiplex PCR reads through MiXCR, storing one row per CDR3 protein. The sample lists 800,000 or so distinct CDR3 sequences; more than 30% were seen once. Sequenced: blood. The source of these receptors is a man younger than 30 with Graves' hyperthyroidism.

V usage is TRBV7-9 and J usage is TRBJ2-5; TRBD2 might be the D (5 bases). Looked up from germline, CDR1 is SEHNR and CDR2 is FQNEAQ (reference sequence). V lost 5 bases and J lost 5, with 15 bases in between. The CDR3 consists of 14 residues. The CDR3 DNA follows: TGTGCCAGCAGCCAAGAGGGTCACGCGGAGACCCAGTACTTC. Its translation is CASSQEGHAETQYF.

This clonotype came up a few times. This sequence may be a read error, since a much larger clone differs from it by one base. CDR3 sequence: CAMASGAYEQYF. In DNA form, the CDR3 reads TGTGCCATGGCTAGCGGGGCCTACGAGCAGTACTTC. V is TRBV10-3 and J is TRBJ2-7, with 9 bases fitting TRBD2. The CDR3 spans 12 residues. Trimming cost V 9 bases and J 2 bases; bases outside gene matches: 2. CDR1 ENHRY and CDR2 SYGVKD come from the germline V gene.

This sequence joins TRBV6-1 and TRBJ2-7; D ambiguous. The germline CDR1 and CDR2 sequences are MNHNS and SASEGT. The V end was cut by 0 bases, the J end by 5 bases, with 17 bases between. The CDR3 is made up of 16 amino acids. The CDR3 DNA is TGTGCCAGCAGTGAAGCGCTTGATTATGGGCAGAACGAGCAGTACTTC. It encodes CASSEALDYGQNEQYF.

The chain carries TRBV19 and TRBJ1-1; D gene uncertain. The CDR3 sequence is 17 residues long. V was shortened by 7 bases and J by 3 bases, with 24 bases between the two germline ends. Germline V gives CDR1 LNHDA, CDR2 SQIVND (reference sequence). The CDR3 spells CASTAPTPDVGYTEAFF. The DNA of the CDR3 is TGTGCCAGTACTGCCCCAACCCCGGACGTCGGGTACACTGAAGCTTTCTTT.

Regarding this clonotype: A read error may be the cause here, since a much bigger clone is one base away. The CDR3 carries no conserved terminal phenylalanine or tryptophan, so it likely arises from a read error. V and J are TRBV19 and TRBJ1-1; the D gene is possibly TRBD1 (6 bases). Trimming shortened V by 6 bases and J by 4 bases, and 12 bases separated the two germline ends. This CDR3 region has 13 residues. CDR1 and CDR2 from the germline V gene are LNHDA and SQIVND (reference sequence). CDR3 sequence reads: CASRDSQITEAFL. The DNA of the CDR3 is TGTGCCAGTAGGGACAGCCAGATCACTGAAGCTTTCCTT.

This clonotype appeared many times. This chain uses TRBV10-3 with TRBJ2-7; D may be TRBD1 (6 bases). Germline V CDR1 and CDR2: ENHRY, SYGVKD. The V end was cut by 6 bases, the J end by 3 bases, with 9 bases between. This CDR3 spans 12 amino acids. This chain's CDR3 is CAISSGDYEQYF. In DNA, the CDR3 is TGTGCCATCAGCTCAGGGGACTACGAGCAGTACTTC.

In its sample, this clonotype was seen many times. The chain recombines TRBV4-1 with TRBJ2-7; TRBD2 is a possible D gene (6 bases). The CDR3 is made up of 14 amino acids. The V gene's germline CDR1 is MGHRA and CDR2 YSYEKL. V lost 3 bases and J 0 bases, leaving 9 bases between the germline ends. The CDR3 reads CASSQGSGSYEQYF. The CDR3 nucleotides are TGCGCCAGCAGCCAGGGTAGCGGCTCCTACGAGCAGTACTTC.

A few counts support this clonotype. The chain recombines TRBV5-4 with TRBJ1-2; 9 bases are a match to TRBD1. V dropped 4 bases and J dropped 5; count of bases not matched to a gene: 9. Germline V lookup: CDR1 SGHNT, CDR2 YYREEE (reference sequence). There are 15 residues in the CDR3. CDR3 nucleotide sequence: TGTGCCAGCAGCACCCGGGACAGGGCCACTTATGGCTACACCTTC. Translated, it gives CASSTRDRATYGYTF.

This clonotype was observed many times. The J gene is TRBJ1-2, the V gene TRBV2; the D is unclear. V lost 7 bases and J lost 5, with 14 bases in between. The CDR3 length is 13 residues. Germline V lookup: CDR1 SNHLY, CDR2 FYNNEI. The CDR3 DNA reads as TGTGCCAGCACGCTGCCAGACAAATATGGCTACACCTTC. Translation gives CASTLPDKYGYTF.

This clonotype has ten or more counts. This chain uses TRBV12-3 or TRBV12-4 with TRBJ2-6; D gene ambiguous. V shed 6 bases and J shed 3 bases, with 9 bases lying between them. The CDR3 is 14 residues long. CDR3 DNA sequence: TGTGCCAGCAGCGTGCCGGATGGGGCCAACGTCCTGACTTTC. This encodes CASSVPDGANVLTF.

As concerns this clonotype: A far larger clone is one base from this, pointing to a likely read error. The gene calls are TRBV12-3 or TRBV12-4 and TRBJ1-2; maybe TRBD1 (5 bases). The CDR3 runs to 13 residues. V was cut by 5 bases and J by 5 bases, with 12 bases left in between. For the CDR3, the DNA is TGTGCCAGCAGTGCCGGGGGAAAGTATGGCTACACCTTC. Residues: CASSAGGKYGYTF.

V usage is TRBV9 and J usage is TRBJ1-1; 9 positions match TRBD1. V lost 3 bases to trimming and J lost 1 base; unmatched junction nucleotides: 7. Germline V gene data show CDR1 as SGDLS and CDR2 as YYNGEE. The CDR3 extends over 16 amino acids. CDR3 in DNA: TGTGCCAGCAGCGCACAGGGGGCTCAAGGGAACACTGAAGCTTTCTTT. It is translated as CASSAQGAQGNTEAFF.

This clonotype has more than one count but fewer than ten. The chain recombines TRBV4-1 with TRBJ2-5, with a possible D match to TRBD2 (6 bases). V lost 8 bases to trimming and J lost 5 bases, with 21 bases between them. CDR3 size: 15 residues. Germline V gene sequence: CDR1 MGHRA, CDR2 YSYEKL. The CDR3 loop reads CASGSSGGEGETQYF. The CDR3 DNA follows: TGCGCCAGCGGGAGTAGCGGAGGAGAGGGGGAGACCCAGTACTTC.

This clonotype was counted at least ten times. The V call is TRBV29-1, the J call TRBJ2-5, with D tentatively TRBD2 (6 bases). With 5 bases removed from V and 2 bases from J, the gap between germline ends came to 15 bases. Germline CDR1 SQVTM, CDR2 ANQGSEA. The CDR3 spans 14 residues. The CDR3 is CSVLGTATQETQYF. The CDR3 nucleotides are TGCAGCGTTCTCGGGACTGCAACACAAGAGACCCAGTACTTC.

The chain uses TRBV29-1 and TRBJ1-2; 9 bases align to TRBD1. Trimming took 4 bases from V and 7 from J; bases not matched to a gene: 4. This CDR3 region has 12 residues. Germline V lookup: CDR1 SQVTM, CDR2 ANQGSEA. For the CDR3, the DNA is TGCAGCGTTGGGACAGGGGACGGTGGCTACACCTTC. This translates into CSVGTGDGGYTF.

The CDR3 coding sequence is TGTGCCAGCAGCTTAGGCTCTCTCCACGGAACCCCGGAAGGCTACACCTTC. The encoded protein is CASSLGSLHGTPEGYTF. This chain uses TRBV7-2 with TRBJ1-2; D unresolved. The V end was cut by 1 base, the J end by 8 bases, with 23 bases between. The CDR3 is 17 residues long. Germline CDR1 and CDR2: SGHTA and FQGNSA.

This clonotype has just a few counts. V usage is TRBV5-1 and J usage is TRBJ2-7; TRBD1 matches 7 bases. The V gene end was trimmed by 1 base and the J gene end by 2 bases; junction bases not matched to a gene: 12. The CDR3 has 17 amino acids. Germline assignment: CDR1 SGHRS and CDR2 YFSETQ. CDR3 protein: CASSLPPRTGITYEQYF. CDR3 DNA sequence: TGCGCCAGCAGCTTGCCTCCACGGACAGGTATTACCTACGAGCAGTACTTC.

This clonotype was counted only a few times. The V call is TRBV7-2, the J call TRBJ2-7; TRBD2 matches at 10 bases. V shed 5 bases, J shed 2 bases, and the junction held 6 bases outside the gene matches. The CDR3 length is 15 residues. Per the germline V gene, CDR1 is SGHTA and CDR2 is FQGNSA. CDR3 nucleotide sequence: TGTGCCAGCAGCCCCGGACTAGCGGTTACCTACGAGCAGTACTTC. Its translation is CASSPGLAVTYEQYF.

The CDR3 spells CASSPGQGFGGYTF. For the CDR3, the DNA is TGTGCCAGCAGCCCCGGACAGGGATTCGGCGGCTACACCTTC. This chain joins TRBV9 and TRBJ1-2; TRBD1 agrees at 8 bases. The ends lost 4 bases at V and 8 bases at J; junction bases unmatched: 10. CDR3 length equals 14 residues. The V gene's germline CDR1 is SGDLS and CDR2 YYNGEE.

The chain uses TRBV7-8 and TRBJ1-3, with D maybe TRBD1 (6 bases). Trimming removed 5 bases from V and 0 bases from J, with 14 bases in between. The CDR3 length is 16 residues. Germline V gives CDR1 SGHVS, CDR2 FQNEAQ. The DNA for the CDR3 is TGTGCCAGCAGCCTAGGACAGCTTATCTCTGGAAACACCATATATTTT. This encodes CASSLGQLISGNTIYF.

The chain has TRBV20-1 and TRBJ1-1; possible D gene TRBD1, 5 bases. CDR1 is DFQATT, CDR2 SNEGSKA, per germline (reference sequence). The V end was cut by 6 bases, the J end by 10 bases, with 18 bases between. There are 12 residues in the CDR3. In DNA form, the CDR3 reads TGCAGTGCCAGCAGGCTGGGGGACGCAGCTTTCTTT. This translates into CSASRLGDAAFF.

The gene calls are TRBV29-1 and TRBJ2-7, with 9 bases aligning to TRBD2. V was clipped by 5 bases and J by 2 bases; unmatched bases: 7. CDR1 and CDR2 (germline): SQVTM, ANQGSEA. This CDR3 region has 14 residues. The CDR3 here is CSVTKTSGTYEQYF. In nucleotides, the CDR3 is TGCAGCGTTACGAAGACTAGCGGAACCTACGAGCAGTACTTC.

The rearrangement joins TRBV29-1 to TRBJ1-2; a possible D gene is TRBD1 (5 bases). Germline loops: CDR1 SQVTM, CDR2 ANQGSEA. The CDR3 contains 13 residues. The V and J ends lost 8 bases and 3 bases respectively, with 16 bases between them. The CDR3 protein is CSSYIGEDYGYTF. In DNA, the CDR3 is TGCAGCAGTTACATAGGGGAAGACTATGGCTACACCTTC.

This clonotype was found once. V and J are TRBV6-2 or TRBV6-3 and TRBJ1-5; TRBD1 might be the D (6 bases). Germline V gives CDR1 MNHEY, CDR2 SVGEGT. The CDR3 covers 15 residues. V was clipped by 6 bases and J by 2 bases, with 14 bases between them. The CDR3 sequence is CASRQTGMGNQPQHF. The CDR3 DNA reads as TGTGCCAGCAGGCAAACAGGGATGGGCAATCAGCCCCAGCATTTT.

This clonotype was recorded many times. The chain employs TRBV5-1 and TRBJ1-1; D call uncertain. Trimming cost V 4 bases and J 1 base, with 11 bases left between them. The V gene's germline CDR1 is SGHRS and CDR2 YFSETQ. This CDR3 comprises 14 residues. CDR3 sequence (DNA): TGCGCCAGCAGCAGAGACGGAACGAACACTGAAGCTTTCTTT. Protein product: CASSRDGTNTEAFF.

This clonotype was seen a handful of times. The rearrangement joins TRBV7-9 to TRBJ1-5, with D tentatively TRBD1 (5 bases). The CDR3 sequence is 15 residues long. Germline assignment: CDR1 SEHNR and CDR2 FQNEAQ (reference sequence). The V end lost 3 bases, the J end lost 4 bases, and 13 bases lay between the germline ends. In nucleotides, the CDR3 is TGTGCCAGCAGCTTTGGGGACGGGACTAATCAGCCCCAGCATTTT. Protein: CASSFGDGTNQPQHF.

This clonotype appeared a few times. The chain couples TRBV12-3 or TRBV12-4 to TRBJ2-6; D unresolved. The V end was cut by 4 bases, the J end by 0 bases, with 10 bases between. The CDR3 loop spans 16 amino acids. CDR3 sequence (DNA): TGTGCCAGCAGTTATGGAGTAGCCTCTGGGGCCAACGTCCTGACTTTC. Protein product: CASSYGVASGANVLTF.

The J gene is TRBJ2-7, the V gene TRBV6-1; TRBD2 matches 7 bases. The V segment lost 1 base and the J segment 2 bases; nucleotides outside the gene matches: 5. The CDR3 loop spans 15 amino acids. The germline gives CDR1 MNHNS, CDR2 SASEGT. CDR3 DNA: TGTGCCAGCAGTGAAGAGGAACTAGCGACCTACGAGCAGTACTTC. Residues: CASSEEELATYEQYF.

This clonotype has just a few counts. The V gene is TRBV29-1, the J gene TRBJ1-2; 8 positions match TRBD1. Germline CDR1 SQVTM, CDR2 ANQGSEA. The CDR3 has 13 residues. With 4 bases clipped from V and 3 bases from J, the junction kept 4 bases outside the gene matches. Written as DNA, the CDR3 is TGCAGCGTTGGAGGGACAGGACACTATGGCTACACCTTC. The encoded protein is CSVGGTGHYGYTF.